A selection of T cell receptor beta chains follows, all from one sample in a study of Ad26.COV2.S vaccination and SARS-CoV-2 variants. TCRdb's table, derived via immunoSEQ multiplex PCR, lists solely in-frame clones and lacks some. The sample comprises 400,000 to 450,000 clones, roughly 88% of which are singletons, and about 4.4% rests with the top ten. Sequenced material: peripheral blood, taken in a trial of Ad26.COV2.S vaccine versus placebo. Receptors were obtained from a person aged 18-60 years who received the Ad26.COV2.S COVID-19 vaccine or a placebo. Both conserved end residues are part of each CDR3. The size field is filled for only some rows; it gives once, few, many or a size class.

size: -; V: TRBV7-8; CDR3: CASSLVSRPVDRGRSPLHF
size: -; V: TRBV28; CDR3: CASLGRIPGWTSGIWGTDTQYF
size: -; V: TRBV5-1; CDR3: CASSLELLAGEHTGELFF
size: -; V: TRBV5-8; CDR3: CASSLISLAGPYQETQYF
size: -; V: TRBV21-1; CDR3: CASSKIGGTSGRNEQYF
size: -; V: TRBV7-3; CDR3: CASSPGLAGATGELFF
size: -; V: TRBV5-4; CDR3: CASSGASGSLYNEQFF
size: -; V: TRBV10-3; CDR3: CAISGWREATEAFF
size: -; V: TRBV28; CDR3: CASSLLSSEQFF
size: once; V: TRBV6-2/TRBV6-3; CDR3: CASSNRSTDTQYF
size: -; V: TRBV28; CDR3: CASRTGTGLISGNTIYF
size: -; V: TRBV6-2/TRBV6-3; CDR3: CASSLPGSSGNTIYF
size: -; V: TRBV3-1/TRBV3-2; CDR3: CASSPPVNQETQYF
size: -; V: TRBV28; CDR3: CASSPFLQSHGYSNQPQHF
size: -; V: TRBV27; CDR3: CASSKGREQYF
size: -; V: TRBV4-2; CDR3: CASSPYGQGENGYTF
size: few; V: TRBV3-1/TRBV3-2; CDR3: CASSPHYDSPLHF
size: -; V: TRBV7-6; CDR3: CASSPAGGWATDYQDEQFF
size: -; V: TRBV18; CDR3: CASSVGQGETQYF
size: -; V: TRBV29-1; CDR3: CSVATASGNYGYTF
size: -; V: TRBV29-1; CDR3: CSVGSQTSASYEQYF
size: -; V: TRBV28; CDR3: CASSGGGWGRKETQYF